This is a list of T cell receptor beta chains from one sample in a study of glioma-infiltrating T cells. TCRdb itself ran the multiplex PCR reads through MiXCR, one entry per CDR3 protein. This sample has around 350,000 distinct CDR3 sequences, with less than 50% found just once. Sequencing input: glioma tissue, nonneoplastic brain tissue, or PBMCs (not recorded which). The source is a human donor with low-grade glioma or glioblastoma, undergoing nonglioma brain surgery, or in good health (not recorded which). Each CDR3 is given with its conserved first and last residue. Fields, in order: clone size, D gene, V gene, J gene, CDR3 DNA, CDR3 protein. A D gene is named only where the DNA matches it firmly. The size of a clone is reported for some rows only, either as once, few or many, or as a class for expanded clones.

size: NA
D: NA
V: TRBV27
J: TRBJ2-7
DNA: NA
CDR3: CASSFYICSARDGGGSYEQYF

size: many
D: TRBD1
V: TRBV28
J: TRBJ1-2
DNA: TGTGCCAGCAGTTCGACAGGGGGCGCGGACTATGGCTACACCTTC
CDR3: CASSSTGGADYGYTF

size: many
D: NA
V: TRBV6-1
J: TRBJ1-2
DNA: TGTGCCAGCAGTGAACGCTGCTGCATCAGGGCTAACTATGGCTACACCTTC
CDR3: CASSERCCIRANYGYTF

size: NA
D: TRBD1
V: TRBV20-1
J: TRBJ1-2
DNA: TGCAGTGCTAGAGAGGAGCCGGGACAGAACCGGTACTATGGCTACACCTTC
CDR3: CSAREEPGQNRYYGYTF

size: NA
D: TRBD2
V: TRBV15
J: TRBJ2-3
DNA: TGTGCCACCAGCAGAGATCATTCGCGACTAGCGGATTGCACAGATACGCAGTATTTT
CDR3: CATSRDHSRLADCTDTQYF

size: NA
D: TRBD1
V: TRBV2
J: TRBJ1-5
DNA: TGTGCCAGCAGACCCACCCCGGACACAGGGGTGAGCAATCAGCCCCAGCATTTT
CDR3: CASRPTPDTGVSNQPQHF

size: NA
D: NA
V: TRBV20-1
J: TRBJ2-4
DNA: TGCAGTGGGGAACGGGACAACAAAAACATTCAGTACTTC
CDR3: CSGERDNKNIQYF

size: NA
D: NA
V: TRBV7-2
J: TRBJ1-2
DNA: TGTGCCAGCAGCTTACCCGGGGGGGGCTACACCTTC
CDR3: CASSLPGGGYTF

size: few
D: TRBD1
V: TRBV20-1
J: TRBJ1-2
DNA: TGCAGTGCTAGACGGACAGGGGATTATGGCTACACCTTC
CDR3: CSARRTGDYGYTF

size: few
D: NA
V: TRBV7-9
J: TRBJ2-1
DNA: TGTGCCAGCAGCTTAGCGAGGACCCCGAGCTCCTACAATGAGCAGTTCTTC
CDR3: CASSLARTPSSYNEQFF

size: few
D: TRBD2
V: TRBV4-2
J: TRBJ2-7
DNA: TGTGCCAGCAGCCAAGATGTACTAGCGGGAGGCTACGAGCAGTACTTC
CDR3: CASSQDVLAGGYEQYF

size: many
D: NA
V: TRBV6-1
J: TRBJ2-3
DNA: TGTGCCAGCAGTTCCCGGGCCCAAGAGGATACGCAGTATTTT
CDR3: CASSSRAQEDTQYF

size: few
D: TRBD1
V: TRBV4-1
J: TRBJ1-1
DNA: TGCGCCAGCAGCCATTTCACAGGGGGAGGCACTGAAGCTTTCTTT
CDR3: CASSHFTGGGTEAFF

size: many
D: NA
V: TRBV6-1
J: TRBJ2-4
DNA: TGTGCCAGCAGAGCCTCCCAGGACCGAATAAAAAACATTCAGTACTTC
CDR3: CASRASQDRIKNIQYF

size: few
D: TRBD1
V: TRBV6-4
J: TRBJ2-1
DNA: TGTGCCAGCAGTGACGGGGAGACAGGGGGCTACAATGAGCAGTTCTTC
CDR3: CASSDGETGGYNEQFF

size: few
D: NA
V: TRBV29-1
J: TRBJ2-5
DNA: TGCAGCGTTGAAACTGGCAGTTCGAAAGAGACCCAGTACTTC
CDR3: CSVETGSSKETQYF

size: NA
D: NA
V: TRBV7-2
J: TRBJ2-3
DNA: TGTGCCAGCAGCCCCTGGGTTGTGGTGGCGATTGCAGATACGCAGTATTTT
CDR3: CASSPWVVVAIADTQYF

size: NA
D: TRBD2
V: TRBV4-3
J: TRBJ2-1
DNA: TGCGCCAGCAGCCAAGACGGGGGGAGGGAGGACGCACCGAACATAGAGCAGTTCTTC
CDR3: CASSQDGGREDAPNIEQFF

size: NA
D: NA
V: TRBV27
J: TRBJ2-7
DNA: TGTGCCAGCAGTTTATCGGCGGGACCCCTCTACAAGCAGTACTTC
CDR3: CASSLSAGPLYKQYF

size: NA
D: TRBD2
V: TRBV12-3/TRBV12-4
J: TRBJ2-1
DNA: TGTGCCAGCAGGGGACCGGGACTAGCGGGAGGGAGGAATGAGCGGTTCTTC
CDR3: CASRGPGLAGGRNERFF

size: NA
D: NA
V: TRBV7-2
J: TRBJ2-1
DNA: TGTGCCAGCAGCTTAGAAGGTTTGGTTGGCAATGAGCAGTTCTTC
CDR3: CASSLEGLVGNEQFF

size: many
D: NA
V: TRBV6-1
J: TRBJ2-2
DNA: TGTGCCAGCAAACCGGGACGGAACACCGGGGAGCTGTTTTTT
CDR3: CASKPGRNTGELFF

size: NA
D: NA
V: TRBV11-2
J: TRBJ1-4
DNA: TGTGCCAGCAGCCCCGGGGGGGCCCAAAGACTGTTTTTT
CDR3: CASSPGGAQRLFF

size: many
D: NA
V: TRBV6-5
J: TRBJ1-1
DNA: TGTGCCAGCAGTTACGAGGGGGGGCGTACTGAAGCTTTCTTT
CDR3: CASSYEGGRTEAFF

size: NA
D: TRBD2
V: TRBV19
J: TRBJ2-7
DNA: TGTGCCAGTAGTACCGGGGACGGACTAGCGGGAGACGAGCAGTACTTC
CDR3: CASSTGDGLAGDEQYF

size: few
D: TRBD1
V: TRBV28
J: TRBJ1-5
DNA: TGTGCCAGCAGCCCACCCCAGGACAGGGGAACTCAGCCCCAGCATTTT
CDR3: CASSPPQDRGTQPQHF

size: many
D: TRBD2
V: TRBV20-1
J: TRBJ2-1
DNA: TGCAGTGCTAGACCTGGGGACTACCGTTACAATGAGCAGTTCTTC
CDR3: CSARPGDYRYNEQFF

size: NA
D: TRBD2
V: TRBV6-1
J: TRBJ2-1
DNA: TGTGCCAGCAGACTAGCGGGAGGGAGCTCCTACGATGAGCAGTTCTTC
CDR3: CASRLAGGSSYDEQFF